These T cell receptor beta chains were read from a single sample in a study of blood T cell repertoires in COVID-19. Sequencing was performed with immunoSEQ multiplex PCR; in TCRdb, only in-frame clones are kept and a portion is missing. This sample yields about 50,000 clones, of which 80% to 95% are seen a single time; around 4.3% belongs to the top ten. The sequencing input was peripheral blood. The receptors come from a man aged 45 to 65 with active COVID-19. Each CDR3 is given with its conserved first and last residue. D genes are given only for firm matches. Size is stated for part of the rows, as once, few or many counts, or as a class when the clone is expanded.

clone size | D gene | J gene | CDR3 length | V gene | CDR3 protein | CDR3 DNA
- | TRBD1 | TRBJ1-2 | 13 | TRBV18 | CASSLTGADGYTF | TGTGCCAGCTCACTGACAGGGGCGGATGGCTACACCTTC
- | TRBD2 | TRBJ2-7 | 13 | TRBV28 | CASILAGSYEQYF | TGTGCCAGCATCCTAGCGGGTAGCTACGAGCAGTACTTC
- | TRBD1 | TRBJ2-7 | 14 | TRBV5-8 | CASSLPGTGLEQYF | TGTGCCAGCAGCTTGCCAGGGACAGGCCTGGAGCAGTACTTC
- | - | TRBJ2-3 | 14 | TRBV11-3 | CASSLGYFTDTQYF | TGTGCCAGCAGCTTAGGCTATTTCACAGATACGCAGTATTTT
- | - | TRBJ1-5 | 16 | TRBV2 | CASSDFLQNSNQPQHF | TGTGCCAGCAGTGATTTTCTACAGAATAGCAATCAGCCCCAGCATTTT
- | TRBD2 | TRBJ2-1 | 18 | TRBV7-2 | CASSLTTLAGGIWNEQFF | TGTGCCAGCAGCTTAACCACCCTAGCGGGGGGGATTTGGAATGAGCAGTTCTTC
- | - | TRBJ1-1 | 13 | TRBV4-1 | CASSRGGNTEAFF | TGCGCCAGCAGCCGAGGGGGGAACACTGAAGCTTTCTTT
few | - | TRBJ1-4 | 15 | TRBV7-8 | CASSLGGGKGEKLFF | TGTGCCAGCAGCTTAGGTGGGGGGAAAGGAGAAAAACTGTTTTTT
- | - | TRBJ2-1 | 16 | TRBV7-8 | CASSQDSRGSYNEQFF | TGTGCCAGCAGCCAGGACTCTCGGGGCTCCTACAATGAGCAGTTCTTC
- | - | TRBJ2-7 | 15 | TRBV23-1 | CASSQVPEAVWEQYF | TGCGCCAGCAGTCAGGTTCCGGAGGCGGTCTGGGAGCAGTACTTC
- | - | TRBJ1-6 | 13 | TRBV20-1 | CSASSQGNSPLHF | TGCAGTGCCAGTTCCCAGGGAAATTCACCCCTCCACTTT
- | TRBD2 | TRBJ2-1 | 15 | TRBV2 | CASSSLAEAYNEQFF | TGTGCCAGCAGTTCTCTAGCGGAAGCTTACAATGAGCAGTTCTTC
- | TRBD2 | TRBJ2-7 | 16 | TRBV28 | CASSLWAGGHAYEQYF | TGTGCCAGCAGTTTATGGGCGGGGGGACATGCCTACGAGCAGTACTTC
- | TRBD1 | TRBJ2-7 | 14 | TRBV5-1 | CATSEWDRGIEQYF | TGCGCCACCAGTGAGTGGGACAGGGGGATCGAGCAGTACTTC
- | - | TRBJ2-2 | 14 | TRBV28 | CASSLPGGTGELFF | TGTGCCAGCAGTCTGCCTGGGGGGACCGGGGAGCTGTTTTTT
few | - | TRBJ2-7 | 17 | TRBV7-5 | CVRSSRASGRGSYEQYF | TGTGTCAGAAGCTCGCGGGCTAGCGGGAGGGGGTCCTACGAGCAGTACTTC
- | TRBD1 | TRBJ2-1 | 18 | TRBV7-2 | CASSLRGQGAVSYNEQFF | TGTGCCAGCAGCTTACGGGGACAGGGGGCGGTTTCCTACAATGAGCAGTTCTTC
- | - | TRBJ2-7 | 15 | TRBV6-5 | CASSSGPTFSYEQYF | TGTGCCAGCAGTAGCGGTCCAACCTTTTCCTACGAGCAGTACTTC
- | - | TRBJ1-3 | 15 | TRBV30 | CAWDRRQSSGNTIYF | TGTGCCTGGGACAGACGACAGTCCTCTGGAAACACCATATATTTT
once | TRBD2 | TRBJ2-1 | 17 | TRBV5-4 | CASSRSSGRATYNEQFF | TGTGCCAGCAGCCGATCTAGCGGGAGGGCGACCTACAATGAGCAGTTCTTC
- | - | TRBJ2-5 | 15 | TRBV28 | CASSLASQAGETQYF | TGTGCCAGCAGTTTAGCATCGCAGGCAGGAGAGACCCAGTACTTC
- | - | TRBJ1-3 | 16 | TRBV14 | CASSQGPSGSGNTIYF | TGTGCCAGCAGCCAAGGCCCCTCAGGGTCCGGAAACACCATATATTTT
once | - | TRBJ2-3 | 13 | TRBV11-2 | CASSSLLEGTQYF | TGTGCCAGCAGCTCGCTCCTCGAGGGTACGCAGTATTTT
- | TRBD1 | TRBJ2-7 | 15 | TRBV5-5 | CASSLAGTAPYEQYF | TGTGCCAGCAGCTTGGCCGGGACAGCTCCCTACGAGCAGTACTTC
- | - | TRBJ2-3 | 13 | TRBV7-3 | CASSLDNTDTQYF | TGTGCCAGCAGCTTAGACAACACAGATACGCAGTATTTT
once | - | TRBJ2-3 | 15 | TRBV4-1 | CASSQEVGGTDTQYF | TGCGCCAGCAGCCAAGAGGTTGGAGGGACAGATACGCAGTATTTT
- | TRBD2 | TRBJ2-3 | 21 | TRBV2 | CASSDSTGRLWTSGGTDTQYF | TGTGCCAGCAGCGACTCAACAGGGCGATTATGGACTAGCGGAGGCACAGATACGCAGTATTTT
- | - | TRBJ1-5 | 15 | TRBV3-1/TRBV3-2 | CASSDAQLRGQPQHF | TGTGCCAGCAGCGATGCCCAGCTCAGGGGTCAGCCCCAGCATTTT
- | - | TRBJ2-5 | 14 | TRBV6-1 | CASSEAPGRETQYF | TGTGCCAGCAGTGAAGCGCCGGGGAGGGAGACCCAGTACTTC
- | - | TRBJ2-5 | 13 | TRBV2 | CASSPDFQETQYF | TGTGCCAGCTCTCCGGACTTCCAAGAGACCCAGTACTTC
- | - | TRBJ2-1 | 14 | TRBV5-1 | CASSLSSGYNEQFF | TGCGCCAGCAGCTTGAGTAGCGGCTACAATGAGCAGTTCTTC
- | - | TRBJ1-1 | 12 | TRBV14 | CASSQDRVYAFF | TGTGCCAGCAGCCAAGACAGGGTCTACGCTTTCTTT
- | TRBD1 | TRBJ1-4 | 15 | TRBV6-1 | CASSERQGSNEKLFF | TGTGCCAGCAGTGAGAGACAGGGCTCTAATGAAAAACTGTTTTTT
- | TRBD1 | TRBJ2-1 | 15 | TRBV2 | CASSEAPTGRYEQFF | TGTGCCAGCAGTGAAGCGCCGACAGGGAGATATGAGCAGTTCTTC
- | - | TRBJ1-3 | 14 | TRBV29-1 | CSVEPGGSGNTIYF | TGCAGCGTTGAACCAGGAGGATCTGGAAACACCATATATTTT
- | - | TRBJ1-5 | 16 | TRBV18 | CASSPGSGSPNQPQHF | TGTGCCAGCTCACCAGGTTCGGGGTCCCCTAATCAGCCCCAGCATTTT
- | - | TRBJ1-5 | 13 | TRBV6-5 | CASRLQGDQPQHF | TGTGCCAGCAGGTTACAAGGGGATCAGCCCCAGCATTTT
- | - | TRBJ2-5 | 13 | TRBV11-2 | CASSIGGQETQYF | TGTGCCAGCAGCATCGGAGGCCAAGAGACCCAGTACTTC
- | - | TRBJ1-1 | 13 | TRBV28 | CAAHRGENTEAFF | TGTGCCGCCCACCGGGGGGAGAACACTGAAGCTTTCTTT
- | TRBD1 | TRBJ2-1 | 12 | TRBV7-2 | CANSGQFNEQFF | TGTGCCAACTCGGGACAGTTCAATGAGCAGTTCTTC
- | TRBD1 | TRBJ1-6 | 14 | TRBV4-2 | CASSTRTGDSPLHF | TGTGCCAGCAGCACCCGGACAGGGGACTCACCCCTCCACTTT
- | - | TRBJ1-1 | 13 | TRBV28 | CASSLIDYTEAFF | TGTGCCAGCAGTTTAATAGATTACACTGAAGCTTTCTTT
- | - | TRBJ2-1 | 16 | TRBV11-2 | CASTSRERWAYNEQFF | TGTGCCAGCACCTCCCGGGAGAGATGGGCGTACAATGAGCAGTTCTTC
- | - | TRBJ1-1 | 13 | TRBV5-1 | CASSLDSGAEAFF | TGCGCCAGCAGCTTGGACTCAGGGGCTGAAGCTTTCTTT
- | - | TRBJ2-4 | 18 | TRBV3-1/TRBV3-2 | CASSPGWEANLAKNIQYF | TGTGCCAGCAGCCCCGGGTGGGAGGCAAACCTAGCCAAAAACATTCAGTACTTC
- | - | TRBJ1-2 | 16 | TRBV21-1 | CASSTSDSDHLWSYTF | TGTGCCAGCAGCACCAGCGACAGTGATCACCTATGGAGCTACACCTTC
- | TRBD1 | TRBJ2-3 | 14 | TRBV6-4 | CASSPWTGTDTQYF | TGTGCCAGCAGCCCCTGGACAGGGACAGATACGCAGTATTTT
- | - | TRBJ1-1 | 13 | TRBV4-3 | CASRKEVNTEAFF | TGCGCCAGCAGGAAAGAGGTGAACACTGAAGCTTTCTTT
- | TRBD2 | TRBJ2-3 | 18 | TRBV3-1/TRBV3-2 | CASSQVGLAGGGTDTQYF | TGTGCCAGCAGCCAAGTTGGACTAGCGGGAGGTGGGACAGATACGCAGTATTTT